This T cell receptor beta chain originates from a study of CD8+CD57+ T cells in acquired aplastic anemia. Study in general: Mean yield of DNA from sorted CD4+ and CD8+ cells was 3 to 3.5 ug.

Genomic DNA, the template, was used for profiling of the TCR beta VDJ and CDR3. TCRdb analysed the reads with MiXCR anew, one entry per CDR3 protein. The data contain about 220,000 distinct CDR3 sequences, roughly 35% of them singletons. After removal of 5 bases from V and 4 bases from J, the junction contained 10 bases not matched to a gene. The CDR3 runs 15 residues. This clonotype appeared a few times. This sequence joins TRBV12-3 or TRBV12-4 and TRBJ1-2; 7 nucleotides agree with TRBD1. Input material: sorted CD4+, CD8+, or CD8+CD57+ T cells (not recorded which) from PBMCs. This clonotype was obtained from a human donor in good health, serving as a control. The CDR3 is CASSLFQQGVYGYTF. CDR3 DNA: TGTGCCAGCAGTCTCTTTCAGCAGGGGGTCTATGGCTACACCTTC.